A single sample gave rise to the 14 T cell receptor beta chains below, sequenced in a study of blood T cell repertoires in COVID-19 (dated by TCRdb to the early 2020s). Library construction relied on the immunoSEQ multiplex PCR assay. TCRdb retrieved this table from immuneACCESS and kept in-frame rearrangements only. Not all clones are present; in checked studies, unresolved V genes account for under half, and no reason is known for the remainder. The sample has approximately 150,000 clones on record, about 90% of them singletons. The ten largest clones capture approximately 6.5% of the sample. Source material: peripheral blood. The source of these receptors is a man older than 75 with acute or convalescent COVID-19.

The V and J genes are TRBV13 and TRBJ2-3; D might be TRBD2 (5 bases). Trimming left V 5 bases short and J 0 bases short, with 12 bases between. The CDR3 consists of 15 residues. Per the germline V gene, CDR1 is PRHDT and CDR2 is FYEKMQ (reference sequence). CDR3 DNA sequence: TGTGCCAGCAGCGGGTCGGAGGCTAGCACAGATACGCAGTATTTT. Protein: CASSGSEASTDTQYF. Full variable domain (outside the CDR3, taken from reference TRBV13 and TRBJ2-3): AAGVIQSPRHLIKEKRETATLKCYPIPRHDTVYWYQQGPGQDPQFLISFYEKMQSDKGSIPDRFSAQQFSDYHSELNMSSLELGDSALYFCASSGSEASTDTQYFGPGTRLTVL.

The chain recombines TRBV10-3 with TRBJ2-2; 10 nucleotides match TRBD1. Trimming took 6 bases from V and 3 from J; bases not matched to a gene: 7. The CDR3 has 16 residues. CDR1 ENHRY and CDR2 SYGVKD come from the germline V gene. The CDR3 is CAIRLRDRGDTGELFF. Written as DNA, the CDR3 is TGTGCCATCAGACTCCGGGACAGGGGCGACACCGGGGAGCTGTTTTTT.

The chain joins TRBV5-1 to TRBJ2-1; D perhaps matches TRBD2 (6 bases). This CDR3 contains 17 residues. Between the trimmed V and J ends, which lost 4 bases and 4 bases, there was a span of 21 bases. Looked up from germline, CDR1 is SGHRS and CDR2 is YFSETQ. The CDR3 DNA sequence: TGCGCCAGCAGCCCCAGTTCTAGCGAGACGTTATACAATGAGCAGTTCTTC. Protein product: CASSPSSSETLYNEQFF.

The DNA for the CDR3 is TGTGCCAGCACTGGGACACCAAACACTGAAGCTTTCTTT. Translation: CASTGTPNTEAFF. The rearrangement links TRBV28 to TRBJ1-1; the D gene is possibly TRBD1 (6 bases). CDR3 length equals 13 residues. Germline CDR1 reads MDHEN; CDR2 reads SYDVKM. Trimming removed 7 bases at V and 2 bases at J, with 11 bases between.

The chain combines TRBV7-3 with TRBJ1-5; D gene unclear. CDR3 length: 12 residues. Germline V gene data show CDR1 as SGHTA and CDR2 as FQGTGA. V gave up 6 bases and J gave up 8 bases, with 11 bases separating them. The CDR3: CASRGGSEPQHF. Written as DNA, the CDR3 is TGTGCCAGCAGGGGTGGGAGTGAGCCCCAGCATTTT.

A single count supports this clone. The chain combines TRBV4-1 with TRBJ2-7; D possibly corresponds to TRBD1 (6 bases). V was cut by 0 bases and J by 0 bases, with 9 bases left in between. Germline CDR1 is MGHRA and CDR2 is YSYEKL. The CDR3 has 15 residues. The CDR3 bases are TGCGCCAGCAGCCAAGATAGGGACATCTCCTACGAGCAGTACTTC. This sequence encodes CASSQDRDISYEQYF.

The chain is built from TRBV3-1 (or the pseudogene TRBV3-2) and TRBJ2-2; D unclear. V was cut by 11 bases and J by 5 bases, with 12 bases left in between. Germline lookup yields CDR1 LGHDT and CDR2 YNNKEL (reference sequence). The CDR3 spans 12 residues. CDR3 in amino acids: CASRRVTGELFF. CDR3 in DNA: TGTGCCTCGCGGCGTGTGACCGGGGAGCTGTTTTTT.

This clone appeared a few times. The chain couples TRBV5-1 to TRBJ1-4; no definite D call. The germline V gene has CDR1 SGHRS and CDR2 YFSETQ. The V and J ends lost 0 bases and 8 bases respectively, with 14 bases between them. The length of the CDR3 is 15 residues. The CDR3 loop is CASSLAPGFGEKLFF. The CDR3 DNA reads TGCGCCAGCAGCTTGGCCCCGGGGTTTGGAGAAAAACTGTTTTTT.

V is TRBV5-4 and J is TRBJ1-6, with TRBD1 matching 7 bases. V lost 2 bases and J lost 7; bases outside the gene matches: 6. Per the germline V gene, CDR1 is SGHNT and CDR2 is YYREEE (reference sequence). The CDR3 has 15 residues. DNA of the CDR3: TGTGCCAGCAGCTTACAGGGGACCCCCAATTCACCCCTCCACTTT. Translated, it gives CASSLQGTPNSPLHF.

This clone was found once. The CDR3 DNA is TGTGCCAGCTCACCGACACAGGGGAGCTCACCCCTCCACTTT. Translated, it gives CASSPTQGSSPLHF. This chain joins TRBV18 and TRBJ1-6; 7 positions match TRBD1. Germline trimming cut 3 bases from V and 10 bases from J; bases unmatched to any gene: 6. This CDR3 has 14 amino acids. Germline lookup yields CDR1 KGHSH and CDR2 LQKENI. Supplemented by reference TRBV18 and TRBJ1-6, the full variable domain reads NAGVMQNPRHLVRRRGQEARLRCSPMKGHSHVYWYRQLPEEGLKFMVYLQKENIIDESGMPKERFSAEFPKEGPSILRIQQVVRGDSAAYFCASSPTQGSSPLHFGNGTRLTVT.

This clone was counted a few times. The chain combines TRBV6-1 with TRBJ1-1; 8 positions match TRBD1. Germline V gene lookup returns CDR1 MNHNS and CDR2 SASEGT. The CDR3 runs 18 residues. The junction had 13 bases not matched to a gene; V was cut back by 0 bases and J by 4 bases. The CDR3 loop is CASSEAPGTGTRGTEAFF. CDR3 coding DNA: TGTGCCAGCAGTGAAGCGCCAGGGACAGGTACCCGAGGCACTGAAGCTTTCTTT.

V and J are TRBV18 and TRBJ1-1, with a possible D match to TRBD1 (5 bases). The V end lost 5 bases, the J end lost 1 base, and 8 bases lay between the germline ends. The CDR3 has 13 residues. CDR1 KGHSH and CDR2 LQKENI come from the germline V gene. The CDR3 reads CASSIGQNTEAFF. CDR3 bases: TGTGCCAGCTCAATCGGACAGAACACTGAAGCTTTCTTT.

The V gene is TRBV25-1, the J gene TRBJ2-2; D may be TRBD1 (5 bases). V was pared by 6 bases and J by 7 bases, with 27 bases between. The germline V gene has CDR1 MGHDK and CDR2 SYGVNS. The CDR3 spans 18 residues. Here the CDR3 DNA reads TGTGCCAGCAGGGGCCTGGTGGGGCCCGGATCTAGAGGCGGGGAGCTGTTTTTT. This translates into CASRGLVGPGSRGGELFF.

The chain recombines TRBV19 with TRBJ1-2, with 7 bases that match TRBD1. Germline trimming cut 9 bases from V and 8 bases from J; bases unmatched to any gene: 9. CDR1 and CDR2 from the germline V gene are LNHDA and SQIVND (reference sequence). The CDR3 is 12 residues long. The CDR3 here is CASQGGLGGYTF. The CDR3 DNA is TGTGCCAGCCAGGGGGGCCTAGGAGGCTACACCTTC.